Below are 18 T cell receptor beta chains sequenced from a single sample in a study of T cells expressing NK-cell markers (dated by TCRdb to about 2020). The protocol used for the library was 5' RACE. Reads for this sample came from an Illumina HiSeq 2000. The reads underwent TCRdb reprocessing, giving one record for each CDR3 protein sequence and no DNA. This sample's clone table shows over 120,000 distinct CDR3 sequences. Roughly an eighth of the sample is held by the ten biggest clonotypes. The material sequenced was blood T cells: a sorted CD56 or NKG2C T cell subset, CD4+ or CD8+ T cells, or bulk PBMC T cells (not recorded which). The receptors were gathered from a man in his late teens or twenties in good health. Donor details come from another sample of the same person, matched by shared clones.

The chain has TRBV7-2 and TRBJ2-1; no DNA is available, so the TRBD1 call from TCRdb remains unchecked. The CDR3 sequence is 16 residues long. Per the germline V gene, CDR1 is SGHTA and CDR2 is FQGNSA. The CDR3: CASSPYIGGGYNEQFF.

CDR3 protein: CATSRSPIRDLEQYF. This rearrangement joins TRBV15 to TRBJ2-3; TCRdb returns TRBD2, unconfirmable since there is no DNA. This CDR3 is 15 amino acids long. Germline loops: CDR1 LNHNV, CDR2 YYDKDF (reference sequence).

The chain combines TRBV7-9 with TRBJ2-1; TCRdb returns TRBD1, unconfirmable since there is no DNA. The V gene's germline CDR1 is SEHNR and CDR2 FQNEAQ (reference sequence). This CDR3 spans 15 amino acids. This chain's CDR3 is CASSPPNRGLDEQFF.

The chain joins TRBV20-1 to TRBJ2-1; there is no DNA to check the TCRdb D call of TRBD1. Per the germline V gene, CDR1 is DFQATT and CDR2 is SNEGSKA (reference sequence). The CDR3 sequence is 18 residues long. The CDR3 loop reads CSTPGDKLTASSYNEQFF.

The chain couples TRBV7-6 to TRBJ2-1; without DNA, the TCRdb call of TRBD1 cannot be checked. Germline CDR1 reads SGHVS; CDR2 reads FNYEAQ. The CDR3 runs to 14 residues. The CDR3 protein is CATWDRGGGDEQFF.

CDR3 protein: CASKRGIGNQPQHF. The V call is TRBV7-8, the J call TRBJ1-5; the D gene TCRdb calls, TRBD1, cannot be checked with no DNA. This CDR3 region has 14 residues. CDR1 SGHVS and CDR2 FQNEAQ come from the germline V gene.

The chain employs TRBV7-2 and TRBJ2-3; TCRdb reports TRBD2, a call that lacks DNA to check it against. In germline, CDR1 is SGHTA, CDR2 FQGNSA. The CDR3 runs 13 residues. This CDR3 is CASKGLAGNTQYF.

This chain uses TRBV7-9 with TRBJ2-1; TCRdb designates TRBD2, a call that cannot be tested without DNA. This CDR3 is built from 13 residues. Germline CDR1 and CDR2: SEHNR and FQNEAQ (reference sequence). The CDR3 spells CASSSGLYNEQFF.

This chain joins TRBV5-1 and TRBJ2-1; TCRdb lists TRBD1, though no DNA is available to test this call. Germline V gene data show CDR1 as SGHRS and CDR2 as YFSETQ. The CDR3 length is 17 residues. CDR3 in amino acids: CASSWTGLASSYNEQFF.

The chain links TRBV2 to TRBJ2-1; the D gene TCRdb calls, TRBD2, cannot be checked with no DNA. The CDR3 runs to 15 residues. Germline CDR1 and CDR2: SNHLY and FYNNEI. The CDR3 here is CASRAGTSARNEQFF.

The chain carries TRBV6-1 and TRBJ1-2. This CDR3 contains 16 residues. The V gene's germline CDR1 is MNHNS and CDR2 SASEGT. CDR3 protein: CASSTGLQVLNYGYTF.

V usage is TRBV7-7 and J usage is TRBJ2-3. Germline values: CDR1 SSHAT, CDR2 FNYEAQ (reference sequence). The CDR3 has 13 residues. CDR3 sequence: CASSLELYDTQYF.

The chain has TRBV5-1 and TRBJ1-1. The germline V gene encodes CDR1 SGHRS and CDR2 YFSETQ. The CDR3 is 16 amino acids. The CDR3 here is CASSPQSEGWDTEAFF.

The gene calls are TRBV20-1 and TRBJ2-1; TCRdb's D call, TRBD2, is unchecked because there is no DNA. Germline CDR1 is DFQATT and CDR2 is SNEGSKA (reference sequence). This CDR3 is 14 amino acids long. The CDR3 sequence: CSAPGVAAYNEQFF.

The chain combines TRBV14 with TRBJ2-7. CDR3 length: 14 residues. Germline V lookup: CDR1 SGHDN, CDR2 FVKESK. The CDR3 sequence is CASSQVLPPGEQYF.

The chain is built from TRBV7-2 and TRBJ2-7; there is no DNA to check the TCRdb D call of TRBD2. The germline V gene has CDR1 SGHTA and CDR2 FQGNSA. There are 16 residues in the CDR3. This chain's CDR3 is CASSRGTSGNLNEQYF. Full variable domain (missing parts from reference TRBV7-2 and TRBJ2-7): GAGVSQSPSNKVTEKGKDVELRCDPISGHTALYWYRQSLGQGLEFLIYFQGNSAPDKSGLPSDRFSAERTGGSVSTLTIQRTQQEDSAVYLCASSRGTSGNLNEQYFGPGTRLTVT.

This chain connects TRBV20-1 to TRBJ2-5; TCRdb outputs TRBD2, but without DNA this stays unchecked. The CDR3 is 16 residues long. Germline-derived CDR1 and CDR2 are DFQATT and SNEGSKA (reference sequence). The CDR3 protein is CSARDDVGSSQETQYF.

This chain links TRBV12-3 or TRBV12-4 with TRBJ2-1; with no DNA, the TCRdb D assignment of TRBD1 cannot be verified. The CDR3 has 15 amino acids. The CDR3 loop reads CASSLDRGSYNEQFF.